These 14 T cell receptor beta chains share one sample of origin, sequenced in a study of blood T cell repertoires in COVID-19. The repertoire was sequenced with immunoSEQ multiplex PCR; TCRdb's copy has only in-frame clones and lacks some. In the table there are 200,000 to 300,000 clones, 83% of which are singletons. The sample was peripheral blood. These receptors were obtained from a human donor in a cohort sampled during active COVID-19.

In its sample, this clone was seen once. The chain couples TRBV5-6 to TRBJ2-1; D uncertain. Trimming cost V 4 bases and J 10 bases, with 18 bases left between them. CDR3 length: 14 residues. In germline, CDR1 is SGHDT, CDR2 YYEEEE. This chain's CDR3 is CASSVETGVEEQFF. The CDR3 DNA sequence: TGTGCCAGCAGCGTCGAAACGGGTGTTGAGGAGCAGTTCTTC.

In DNA, the CDR3 is TGTGCCAGCAGCCAGATGGGGGGACTAGCGGGGAGCACAGATACGCAGTATTTT. As protein: CASSQMGGLAGSTDTQYF. The rearrangement links TRBV4-2 to TRBJ2-3; TRBD2 aligns across 13 bases. This CDR3 contains 18 residues. V trimming: 3 bases; J trimming: 0 bases; junction bases outside the gene matches: 6. Germline assignment: CDR1 LGHNA and CDR2 YNFKEQ.

The chain combines TRBV10-3 with TRBJ1-2; D gene ambiguous. Looked up from germline, CDR1 is ENHRY and CDR2 is SYGVKD. Trimming stripped 10 bases from V and 7 bases from J, with 22 bases between. CDR3 size: 14 residues. The CDR3 is CATGKGLSDTGYTF. The CDR3 bases are TGTGCCACCGGGAAAGGGCTTTCCGACACTGGCTACACCTTC.

The V gene is TRBV6-5, the J gene TRBJ1-1; perhaps TRBD1 as D (5 bases). Per the germline V gene, CDR1 is MNHEY and CDR2 is SVGAGI. This CDR3 contains 14 residues. V was trimmed by 10 bases and J by 6 bases, leaving 21 bases between them. CDR3 in amino acids: CATEPGDGYPEAFF. The CDR3 nucleotides are TGTGCCACCGAGCCGGGGGACGGGTACCCTGAAGCTTTCTTT.

In its sample, this clone was seen once. As DNA, the CDR3 is TGTGCCAGCAGTTACTCGGTGAGGAACACTGAAGCTTTCTTT. Its protein is CASSYSVRNTEAFF. The V and J genes are TRBV6-2 or TRBV6-3 and TRBJ1-1; D is unclear. Per the germline V gene, CDR1 is MNHEY and CDR2 is SVGEGT. The CDR3 extends over 14 amino acids. Trimming stripped 0 bases from V and 1 base from J, with 6 bases between.

This chain uses TRBV3-1 (or the pseudogene TRBV3-2) with TRBJ1-4; maybe TRBD1 (6 bases). The ends were cut back, 4 bases at V and 7 bases at J, with 13 bases in the middle. Germline V gives CDR1 LGHDT, CDR2 YNNKEL (reference sequence). The CDR3 length is 14 residues. In DNA form, the CDR3 reads TGTGCCAGCAGCCCAAAGATAGGGGGTGAAAAACTGTTTTTT. Translation: CASSPKIGGEKLFF.

The rearrangement uses TRBV2 and TRBJ1-4; D remains unclear. CDR1 is SNHLY and CDR2 is FYNNEI in the germline V gene. The V gene lost 11 bases and the J gene lost 8 bases, with 15 bases spanning the gap. CDR3 size: 12 residues. DNA of the CDR3: TGTGCCCTCGGCGACGGCGGAGAAAAACTGTTTTTT. Its translation: CALGDGGEKLFF.

The J gene is TRBJ2-3, the V gene TRBV13, with 8 bases identical to TRBD2. V gave up 4 bases and J gave up 4 bases; unmatched junction bases: 16. The CDR3 length is 18 residues. Looked up from germline, CDR1 is PRHDT and CDR2 is FYEKMQ (reference sequence). The CDR3 here is CASSSQTRGGGYSDTQYF. As DNA, the CDR3 is TGTGCCAGCAGCTCTCAGACTCGGGGCGGGGGGTATTCAGATACGCAGTATTTT.

The CDR3 here is CASSQGGTGITGELFF. CDR3 DNA: TGTGCCAGCAGCCAAGGAGGGACAGGGATTACCGGGGAGCTGTTTTTT. V gene TRBV3-1 (or the pseudogene TRBV3-2) combines with J gene TRBJ2-2; 9 bases are shared with TRBD1. Trimming at V came to 1 base and at J to 5 bases, leaving 5 bases not matched to a gene. Germline CDR1 and CDR2: LGHDT and YNNKEL (reference sequence). The CDR3 spans 16 residues.

V is TRBV7-6 and J is TRBJ1-1; the D gene is possibly TRBD1 (5 bases). The germline V and J ends were trimmed by 5 bases and 0 bases, with 19 bases remaining between them. The CDR3 consists of 17 residues. Germline CDR1 is SGHVS and CDR2 is FNYEAQ. CDR3 residues: CASSPQLGQGMNTEAFF. Here the CDR3 DNA reads TGTGCCAGCAGCCCTCAGTTGGGGCAGGGCATGAACACTGAAGCTTTCTTT.

This clone showed up just a few times. The rearrangement uses TRBV27 and TRBJ1-4, with TRBD1 identical over 7 bases. Trimming took 2 bases from V and 5 from J; bases not matched to a gene: 5. Germline V gene data show CDR1 as MNHEY and CDR2 as SMNVEV (reference sequence). The CDR3 has 15 amino acids. CDR3 nucleotide sequence: TGTGCCAGCAGTTTAGCAGGGGGTTTGAATGAAAAACTGTTTTTT. Its protein product is CASSLAGGLNEKLFF.

This clone was picked up a small number of times. The chain combines TRBV5-4 with TRBJ2-2; 7 positions agree with TRBD1. The CDR3 loop spans 16 amino acids. CDR1 and CDR2 from the germline V gene are SGHNT and YYREEE (reference sequence). After removal of 0 bases from V and 5 bases from J, the junction contained 7 bases not matched to a gene. The CDR3 bases are TGTGCCAGCAGCTTGGCTGCCGGGACAGAGACCGGGGAGCTGTTTTTT. Amino acids: CASSLAAGTETGELFF.

The rearrangement joins TRBV5-1 to TRBJ1-3; D gene unclear. The CDR3 runs 15 residues. Germline V lookup: CDR1 SGHRS, CDR2 YFSETQ. V lost 1 base, J lost 3 bases, and 11 bases lay in between. In DNA form, the CDR3 reads TGCGCCAGCAGCTTGAGACAAGGGAGTGGAAACACCATATATTTT. The encoded protein is CASSLRQGSGNTIYF.

The V and J genes are TRBV5-1 and TRBJ2-7, with a possible D match to TRBD2 (6 bases). The CDR3 length is 15 residues. Germline assignment: CDR1 SGHRS and CDR2 YFSETQ. V was cut by 6 bases and J by 4 bases, with 20 bases left in between. CDR3 coding DNA: TGCGCCAGCACCCGTTCCGTCCAAGGAGGGTACGAGCAGTACTTC. Protein product: CASTRSVQGGYEQYF.